The sample holds many counts of the clone carrying this TCR beta chain. The record originates from a study of T cells in Graves' hyperthyroidism and ophthalmopathy. The CDR3 loop spans 13 amino acids. Trimming cost V 4 bases and J 3 bases, with 9 bases left between them. Per germline, CDR1 SNHLY and CDR2 FYNNEI. Calling Graves' hyperthyroidism stable meant ophthalmopathy did not progress within 18 months. Amplified TCR beta CDR3 regions came from RNA transcripts. A set of HTBI primers served as the primers for a first-round RT-PCR of the TCR CDR3. TCRdb fed the multiplex PCR reads into MiXCR, producing one record per CDR3 protein. Of some 500,000 distinct CDR3 sequences listed, roughly 14% are singletons.

The chain recombines TRBV2 with TRBJ1-1, with D hard to call. The sequence was obtained from a woman under 30 with Graves' hyperthyroidism. The specimen sequenced was blood. The CDR3 is CASSVEGYTEAFF. For the CDR3, the DNA is TGTGCCAGCAGTGTGGAGGGATACACTGAAGCTTTCTTT.